What follows is one T cell receptor (beta chain) and its context. Data came from immunoSEQ multiplex PCR; TCRdb stores just in-frame clones and leaves some out. Seen here are more than 100,000 clones, just over 85% observed once, and the top ten hold roughly 0.94%. This sample is part of a study of blood T cell repertoires in COVID-19. At the level of the study: T cells, B-cell-depleted T cells, or PBMCs provided the cDNA or gDNA that served as material.

V was pared by 3 bases and J by 4 bases, with 16 bases between. The germline V gene encodes CDR1 LGHNA and CDR2 YNFKEQ. This CDR3 region has 16 residues. This clonotype was sampled from a woman in her forties or fifties with active or convalescent COVID-19. This rearrangement joins TRBV4-2 to TRBJ2-1; D perhaps matches TRBD2 (6 bases). The sequenced sample consisted of peripheral blood. CDR3 coding DNA: TGTGCCAGCAGCCATCCACCGGGACTGTTATACAATGAGCAGTTCTTC. Protein sequence: CASSHPPGLLYNEQFF.